The 25 T cell receptor beta chains in this list originate from one sample, sequenced in a study of OX40 agonist ivuxolimab in advanced cancers. Profiling relied on immunoSEQ multiplex PCR, and the TCRdb table lists in-frame clones only, not all of them. Among about 26,000 clones listed, 79% were seen once. Sequenced here: CD4+ or CD8+ T cells sorted from blood, sampled in a trial of the OX40 agonist ivuxolimab. These receptors all stem from an adult with an advanced solid tumor such as melanoma, head and neck, liver or kidney cancer.

This chain uses TRBV7-6 with TRBJ1-1; possible D gene TRBD1, 6 bases. There are 13 residues in the CDR3. Trimming shortened V by 2 bases and J by 7 bases, and 11 bases separated the two germline ends. The V gene's germline CDR1 is SGHVS and CDR2 FNYEAQ. CDR3 bases: TGTGCCAGCAGCTTATGGACAGAGAGTGAAGCTTTCTTT. Encoded protein: CASSLWTESEAFF.

This clone appeared once. The chain joins TRBV18 to TRBJ2-1; 10 bases are a match to TRBD2. This CDR3 is 16 amino acids long. Germline V gene data show CDR1 as KGHSH and CDR2 as LQKENI. The V segment lost 6 bases and the J segment 7 bases; nucleotides outside the gene matches: 12. The CDR3 DNA is TGTGCCAGCTCCCCTCTAGCGGGAGAAGTGTGGAATGAGCAGTTCTTC. Protein product: CASSPLAGEVWNEQFF.

This clone was observed a single time. The V gene is TRBV5-1, the J gene TRBJ2-5; 8 nucleotides align to TRBD2. TRBJ2-7 explains the end of the DNA better; the J call may be wrong. The CDR3 consists of 14 residues. Per germline, CDR1 SGHRS and CDR2 YFSETQ. The CDR3: CASSLELAAYEQYF. The DNA for the CDR3 is TGCGCCAGCAGCTTGGAACTAGCGGCCTACGAGCAGTACTTC.

This chain joins TRBV27 and TRBJ1-4, with D possibly being TRBD1 (5 bases). Deletions cut 7 bases from V and 8 bases from J, with 14 bases between. There are 13 residues in the CDR3. CDR1 is MNHEY, CDR2 SMNVEV, per germline (reference sequence). DNA for the CDR3: TGTGCCAGCACCGGGGCTACGGGGGAAAAACTGTTTTTT. It encodes CASTGATGEKLFF. Full variable domain (outside the CDR3, taken from reference TRBV27 and TRBJ1-4): EAQVTQNPRYLITVTGKKLTVTCSQNMNHEYMSWYRQDPGLGLRQIYYSMNVEVTDKGDVPEGYKVSRKEKRNFPLILESPSPNQTSLYFCASTGATGEKLFFGSGTQLSVL.

This clone is termed medium-sized. CDR3 sequence: CASSLFAGVPEAFF. CDR3 coding DNA: TGTGCCAGCAGTTTATTTGCAGGGGTCCCTGAAGCTTTCTTT. This chain connects TRBV27 to TRBJ1-1; maybe TRBD1 (6 bases). V was cut by 1 base and J by 6 bases, with 12 bases left in between. The CDR3 covers 14 residues. Germline assignment: CDR1 MNHEY and CDR2 SMNVEV (reference sequence).

The CDR3 reads CASSQGAEEKLFF. The CDR3 DNA is TGTGCCAGCAGCCAAGGAGCCGAAGAAAAACTGTTTTTT. The chain links TRBV4-2 to TRBJ1-4, with no clear D. The germline gives CDR1 LGHNA, CDR2 YNFKEQ. The CDR3 length is 13 residues. Trimming pared 1 base from V and 8 bases from J, leaving 8 bases between.

The rearrangement links TRBV4-1 to TRBJ2-2; D is undetermined. The CDR3 is 11 residues long. The V and J ends lost 6 bases and 3 bases respectively, with 2 bases between them. Germline V gene sequence: CDR1 MGHRA, CDR2 YSYEKL. The DNA of the CDR3 is TGCGCCAGCAGACACACCGGGGAGCTGTTTTTT. Translated, it gives CASRHTGELFF.

The chain couples TRBV10-3 to TRBJ2-7; weak D call: TRBD1 (6 bases). Trimming pared 0 bases from V and 3 bases from J, leaving 15 bases between. The CDR3 sequence is 16 residues long. The germline V gene has CDR1 ENHRY and CDR2 SYGVKD. The CDR3 is CAISESNWGQGYEQYF. The CDR3 nucleotides are TGTGCCATCAGTGAGTCGAATTGGGGGCAAGGCTACGAGCAGTACTTC.

The V gene is TRBV6-1, the J gene TRBJ2-7, with D tentatively TRBD1 or TRBD2 (5 bases each). Looked up from germline, CDR1 is MNHNS and CDR2 is SASEGT. Trimming cost V 3 bases and J 6 bases, with 12 bases left between them. The CDR3 totals 13 residues. The CDR3 DNA reads as TGTGCCAGCAGTGACTCCGGGGCTGGCGAGCAGTACTTC. Protein sequence: CASSDSGAGEQYF.

The chain links TRBV7-9 to TRBJ2-5, with D maybe TRBD1 (5 bases). The CDR3 is 15 amino acids. The germline V gene has CDR1 SEHNR and CDR2 FQNEAQ (reference sequence). The V and J ends lost 3 bases and 3 bases respectively, with 14 bases between them. As DNA, the CDR3 is TGTGCCAGCAGCTTCCTGGACATCCTTGAAGAGACCCAGTACTTC. Its translation: CASSFLDILEETQYF.

This clone was found once. The V gene is TRBV9, the J gene TRBJ2-6; 9 bases map to TRBD1. The CDR3 is 17 amino acids. Germline V gives CDR1 SGDLS, CDR2 YYNGEE. The V segment lost 3 bases and the J segment 0 bases; nucleotides outside the gene matches: 4. This CDR3 reads CASSGTGGRSGANVLTF. In nucleotides, the CDR3 is TGTGCCAGCAGCGGTACAGGGGGCCGCTCTGGGGCCAACGTCCTGACTTTC.

The chain combines TRBV18 with TRBJ2-1; D gene ambiguous. In germline, CDR1 is KGHSH, CDR2 LQKENI. This CDR3 has 14 amino acids. V lost 0 bases to trimming and J lost 10 bases, with 13 bases between them. Here the CDR3 DNA reads TGTGCCAGCTCACCACCCTCTGCGACTCGGGAGCAGTTCTTC. It encodes CASSPPSATREQFF. Based on the CDR3 plus reference TRBV18 and TRBJ2-1, the full variable domain is NAGVMQNPRHLVRRRGQEARLRCSPMKGHSHVYWYRQLPEEGLKFMVYLQKENIIDESGMPKERFSAEFPKEGPSILRIQQVVRGDSAAYFCASSPPSATREQFFGPGTRLTVL.

This sequence joins TRBV27 and TRBJ2-7, with 9 bases that match TRBD2. V was clipped by 6 bases and J by 2 bases; unmatched bases: 2. CDR1 is MNHEY, CDR2 SMNVEV, per germline (reference sequence). The CDR3 covers 13 residues. The CDR3 reads CASRGLAAYEQYF. Written as DNA, the CDR3 is TGTGCCAGCAGGGGACTAGCCGCCTACGAGCAGTACTTC.

The V call is TRBV5-6, the J call TRBJ1-5; 8 bases agree with TRBD1. CDR3 length equals 16 residues. CDR1 is SGHDT, CDR2 YYEEEE, per germline. V shed 4 bases, J shed 2 bases, and the junction held 8 bases outside the gene matches. The CDR3 sequence is CASSLQGELGNQPQHF. The DNA for the CDR3 is TGTGCCAGCAGCCTACAGGGGGAGTTGGGCAATCAGCCCCAGCATTTT. Full variable domain (rest looked up from reference TRBV5-6 and TRBJ1-5): DAGVTQSPTHLIKTRGQQVTLRCSPKSGHDTVSWYQQALGQGPQFIFQYYEEEERQRGNFPDRFSGHQFPNYSSELNVNALLLGDSALYLCASSLQGELGNQPQHFGDGTRLSIL.

The V and J genes are TRBV7-6 and TRBJ2-1; possibly TRBD2 for D (5 bases). CDR1 and CDR2 from the germline V gene are SGHVS and FNYEAQ. The germline V and J ends were trimmed by 1 base and 10 bases, with 8 bases remaining between them. The CDR3 spans 12 residues. The CDR3 nucleotides read TGTGCCAGCAGCTTAGTCGGGGTCGAGCAGTTCTTC. Amino acids: CASSLVGVEQFF.

The rearrangement joins TRBV11-3 to TRBJ2-3; D is possibly TRBD1 (6 bases). V was cut by 4 bases and J by 4 bases, with 12 bases left in between. The germline CDR1 and CDR2 sequences are SGHNT and YENEEA. The CDR3 totals 14 residues. The CDR3 region has the DNA TGTGCCAGCAGCTCCCGACAGGCCCCAGATACGCAGTATTTT. It encodes CASSSRQAPDTQYF.

The chain has TRBV2 and TRBJ2-1; TRBD2 matches at 13 bases. Germline CDR1 SNHLY, CDR2 FYNNEI. Unmatched junction bases numbered 4, after V lost 7 bases and J lost 10 bases. The CDR3 has 13 amino acids. The CDR3 region is CASITSGGAEQFF. CDR3 DNA sequence: TGTGCCAGCATTACTAGCGGGGGGGCCGAGCAGTTCTTC.

The genes are TRBV2 and TRBJ2-7; TRBD1 agrees at 7 bases. This CDR3 has 15 amino acids. Germline values: CDR1 SNHLY, CDR2 FYNNEI. V trimming: 6 bases; J trimming: 2 bases; junction bases outside the gene matches: 10. DNA for the CDR3: TGTGCCAGCAGGGTTAAGACAGGGCCAACCTACGAGCAGTACTTC. Protein product: CASRVKTGPTYEQYF.

V usage is TRBV27 and J usage is TRBJ1-1, with no clear D. V dropped 3 bases and J dropped 3 bases, with 8 bases sitting between them. The CDR3 runs 13 residues. The germline CDR1 and CDR2 sequences are MNHEY and SMNVEV (reference sequence). This CDR3 reads CASSFAGHTEAFF. The CDR3 coding sequence is TGTGCCAGCAGTTTTGCTGGGCACACTGAAGCTTTCTTT.

The chain uses TRBV7-2 and TRBJ2-7, with D maybe TRBD2 (6 bases). This CDR3 comprises 15 residues. Trimming took 5 bases from V and 3 from J, leaving 17 bases between them. Looked up from germline, CDR1 is SGHTA and CDR2 is FQGNSA. CDR3 amino acids: CASSPIGGLFYEQYF. The DNA of the CDR3 is TGTGCCAGCAGCCCTATTGGGGGGTTGTTCTACGAGCAGTACTTC.

About this clone itself: Given a far larger clone just one base away, this is likely a sequencing read error. Other DNA sequences of this sample code for an identical CDR3. This CDR3 is CASSSLASGSEQYF. For the CDR3, the DNA is TGTGCCAGCAGCAGCCTGGCGTCGGGGAGCGAGCAGTACTTC. The J gene is TRBJ2-7, the V gene TRBV28; perhaps TRBD2 as D (5 bases). Germline V gene sequence: CDR1 MDHEN, CDR2 SYDVKM. Trimming took off 6 bases at V and 6 bases at J, with 18 bases between the two ends. CDR3 size: 14 residues.

V and J are TRBV6-5 and TRBJ1-1, with 9 nucleotides matching TRBD1. The CDR3 loop spans 16 amino acids. Germline V CDR1 and CDR2: MNHEY, SVGAGI. V lost 0 bases, J lost 3 bases, and 5 bases stayed unmatched. CDR3: CASSYSRDRGDTEAFF. CDR3 DNA: TGTGCCAGCAGTTACTCGCGTGACAGGGGGGACACTGAAGCTTTCTTT.

The DNA of the CDR3 is TGTGCCAGCAGCTACGGGCCTAACACTGAAGCTTTCTTT. Translated, it gives CASSYGPNTEAFF. This chain links TRBV28 with TRBJ1-1; D ambiguous. CDR3 size: 13 residues. Germline V gene sequence: CDR1 MDHEN, CDR2 SYDVKM. V gave up 6 bases and J gave up 2 bases, with 10 bases separating them.

In this sample, this clone turned up a few times. The chain employs TRBV25-1 and TRBJ2-3, with a possible D match to TRBD2 (5 bases). Trimming pared 4 bases from V and 5 bases from J, leaving 16 bases between. This CDR3 region has 15 residues. Germline-derived CDR1 and CDR2 are MGHDK and SYGVNS. The CDR3 DNA follows: TGTGCCAGCAGTGGGGGTACGGGCGCGGGAGATACGCAGTATTTT. This sequence encodes CASSGGTGAGDTQYF.

The V gene is TRBV7-2, the J gene TRBJ2-5; TRBD2 agrees at 13 bases. CDR1 and CDR2 (germline): SGHTA, FQGNSA. With 5 bases clipped from V and 12 bases from J, the junction kept 12 bases outside the gene matches. The CDR3 is 15 amino acids. DNA of the CDR3: TGTGCCAGCAGCCCCGGACTAGCGGGGGCCGCTGTAGAGTACTTC. Residues: CASSPGLAGAAVEYF.